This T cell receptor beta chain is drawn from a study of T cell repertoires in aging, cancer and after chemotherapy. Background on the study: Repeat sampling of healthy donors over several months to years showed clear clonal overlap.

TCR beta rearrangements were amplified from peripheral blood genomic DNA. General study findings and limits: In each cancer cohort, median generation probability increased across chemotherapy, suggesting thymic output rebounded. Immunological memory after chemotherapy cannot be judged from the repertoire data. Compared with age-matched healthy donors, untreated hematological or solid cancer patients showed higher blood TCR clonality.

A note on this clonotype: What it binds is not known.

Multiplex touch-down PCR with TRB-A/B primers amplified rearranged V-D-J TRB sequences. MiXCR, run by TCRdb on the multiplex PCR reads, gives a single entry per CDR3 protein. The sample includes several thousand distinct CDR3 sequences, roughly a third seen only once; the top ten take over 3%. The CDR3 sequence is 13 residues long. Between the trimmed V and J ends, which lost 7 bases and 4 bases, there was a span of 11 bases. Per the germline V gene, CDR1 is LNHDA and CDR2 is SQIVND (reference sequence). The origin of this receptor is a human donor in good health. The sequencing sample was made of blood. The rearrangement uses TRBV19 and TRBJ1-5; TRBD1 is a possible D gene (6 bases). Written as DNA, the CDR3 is TGTGCCAGTACAGGGGATCTAAATCAGCCCCAGCATTTT. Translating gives CASTGDLNQPQHF.